What follows is one TCR beta chain and its context. The sample belongs to a study of blood T cell repertoires in COVID-19. Profiling relied on immunoSEQ multiplex PCR, and the TCRdb table lists in-frame clones only, not all of them. Of some 180,000 clones detected, around 80% appear once; the ten largest clones hold 6.5% to 8.5%. The CDR3 totals 14 residues. The V end lost 2 bases, the J end lost 0 bases, and 7 bases lay between the germline ends. Germline assignment: CDR1 MNHEY and CDR2 SVGAGI. Seattle-derived patients entered the study during active infection and were followed longitudinally. Sample: peripheral blood. The rearrangement joins TRBV6-5 to TRBJ1-2; perhaps TRBD1 as D (6 bases). The sequence came from a woman in her forties with COVID-19, enrolled during active disease. The chain's CDR3 is CASSYRTANYGYTF. In nucleotides, the CDR3 is TGTGCCAGCAGTTACCGGACAGCTAACTATGGCTACACCTTC.